Listed below are T cell receptor beta chains from one sample, sequenced in a study of blood T cell repertoires in COVID-19. The assay was immunoSEQ multiplex PCR, and TCRdb's table has in-frame clones only and misses some. The sample lists fewer than 300,000 clones, 65% to 85% seen once, with 15% to 19% in the top ten. Sequences were obtained from peripheral blood. These receptors came from a person in their 70s with COVID-19, enrolled during active disease. Both conserved end residues are part of each CDR3. The D gene is left open where the match is weak. Some rows have no size entry. The others give once, few or many, or a class for an expanded clone.

>TRBD1|TRBJ1-1|once|TRBV29-1
CSVQGARGNTEAFF
TGCAGCGTCCAGGGGGCGCGGGGAAACACTGAAGCTTTCTTT
>TRBD1|TRBJ1-4|-|TRBV6-1
CASSDRGATNEKLFF
TGTGCCAGCAGTGACAGGGGGGCGACTAATGAAAAACTGTTTTTT
>TRBD1|TRBJ1-2|once|TRBV19
CASSRDRAGYGYTF
TGTGCCAGTAGTCGTGACAGGGCGGGTTATGGCTACACCTTC
>TRBD1|TRBJ1-6|-|TRBV29-1
CSARDRENSPLHF
TGCAGCGCTCGGGACAGGGAAAATTCACCCCTCCACTTT
>TRBD2|TRBJ2-1|-|TRBV18
CASSPYGLAGGEGDEQFF
TGTGCCAGCTCACCTTACGGGCTAGCGGGGGGAGAAGGCGATGAGCAGTTCTTC
>-|TRBJ1-3|-|TRBV7-2
CASSSRTVGNTIYF
TGTGCCAGCAGCTCGAGGACAGTGGGAAACACCATATATTTT
>TRBD1|TRBJ1-5|once|TRBV19
CASSGPRDRGRIGNQPQHF
TGTGCCAGTAGTGGTCCCCGGGACAGGGGGAGGATTGGCAATCAGCCCCAGCATTTT
>TRBD1|TRBJ1-1|-|TRBV7-8
CASTKGTGGIYTEAFF
TGTGCCAGCACCAAGGGGACAGGGGGCATTTACACTGAAGCTTTCTTT
>-|TRBJ2-5|-|TRBV5-4
CASSLLEPEQWYF
TGTGCCAGCAGCTTGTTAGAACCTGAACAGTGGTACTTC
>TRBD2|TRBJ2-5|-|TRBV14
CASSQEGPSGRETQYF
TGTGCCAGCAGCCAAGAGGGCCCTAGCGGGAGAGAGACCCAGTACTTC
>-|TRBJ1-1|-|TRBV6-5
CASTGGIEAFF
TGTGCCAGCACGGGGGGTATTGAAGCTTTCTTT
>-|TRBJ2-3|-|TRBV6-2/TRBV6-3
CASSYKAHTQYF
TGTGCCAGCAGTTACAAAGCTCATACGCAGTATTTT
>-|TRBJ1-5|-|TRBV6-1
CASSSSYVQPQHF
TGTGCCAGCAGTTCCTCTTATGTTCAGCCCCAGCATTTT
>-|TRBJ1-2|-|TRBV5-1
CASSLGTGPSSF
TGCGCCAGCAGCTTGGGTACAGGTCCCTCCTCCTTC
>-|TRBJ1-5|-|TRBV5-1
CASSLGSGELSNQPQHF
TGCGCCAGCAGCTTGGGTAGTGGGGAGTTAAGCAATCAGCCCCAGCATTTT
>TRBD2|TRBJ2-2|-|TRBV7-9
CASSSGLTNTGELFF
TGTGCCAGCAGTAGCGGGTTGACGAACACCGGGGAGCTGTTTTTT
>TRBD2|TRBJ2-7|few|TRBV5-1
CASSTGRASGNTYEQYF
TGCGCCAGCAGTACGGGGAGGGCTAGCGGGAACACCTACGAGCAGTACTTC
>-|TRBJ2-2|-|TRBV28
CASSYRESRRTGELFF
TGTGCCAGCAGTTACAGGGAAAGTCGTCGCACCGGGGAGCTGTTTTTT
>TRBD1|TRBJ1-5|-|TRBV28
CASSNLDREWWSNQPQHF
TGTGCCAGCAGCAACTTGGACAGGGAGTGGTGGAGCAATCAGCCCCAGCATTTT
>-|TRBJ2-7|few|TRBV30
CAWSVRGSPDEQYF
TGTGCCTGGAGTGTACGAGGTTCCCCCGACGAGCAGTACTTC
>TRBD1|TRBJ1-2|-|TRBV6-5
CASSYSRDSMGYTF
TGTGCCAGCAGTTACTCTCGGGACAGTATGGGCTACACCTTC
>-|TRBJ2-5|-|TRBV11-3
CASSLRGRDF
TGTGCCAGCAGCTTAAGGGGTAGGGACTTC
>TRBD2|TRBJ2-7|-|TRBV6-5
CASRLAGPTYEQYF
TGTGCCAGCAGGCTAGCGGGTCCTACCTACGAGCAGTACTTC
>TRBD1|TRBJ2-7|-|TRBV6-5
CASRNTGDSYEQYF
TGTGCCAGCAGGAATACAGGGGACTCCTACGAGCAGTACTTC
>TRBD1|TRBJ1-1|-|TRBV11-2
CASSLKDRGRNSEAFF
TGTGCCAGCAGCCTCAAGGACAGGGGGAGAAACTCTGAAGCTTTCTTT
>-|TRBJ2-7|once|TRBV6-2/TRBV6-3
CASSYSIRSEAYEQYF
TGTGCCAGCAGTTACTCGATACGGTCAGAGGCCTACGAGCAGTACTTC
>-|TRBJ1-2|-|TRBV28
CASSLLEGGYTF
TGTGCCAGCAGTTTGTTAGAGGGTGGCTACACCTTC
>-|TRBJ2-3|-|TRBV7-2
CASSLASADNAGSADTQYF
TGTGCCAGCAGCTTAGCGTCCGCTGATAACGCAGGTTCTGCAGATACGCAGTATTTT
>-|TRBJ1-2|-|TRBV7-2
CASSFRRQGGYGYTF
TGTGCCAGCAGCTTCAGGCGGCAGGGAGGATATGGCTACACCTTC
>TRBD1|TRBJ2-7|-|TRBV5-4
CASSIQGVSSEQYF
TGTGCCAGCAGCATTCAGGGGGTCTCTTCCGAGCAGTACTTC
>-|TRBJ2-7|-|TRBV7-2
CASSHTPSYEQYF
TGTGCCAGCAGCCACACCCCATCCTACGAGCAGTACTTC
>TRBD1|TRBJ1-6|few|TRBV7-8
CASSASGQLLSPLHF
TGTGCCAGCAGCGCCTCGGGACAGCTTCTTTCCCCCCTCCACTTT
>-|TRBJ1-1|-|TRBV5-1
CASSLDGYGTRAFF
TGCGCCAGCAGCTTGGACGGGTACGGGACACGAGCTTTCTTT
>TRBD1|TRBJ1-4|once|TRBV19
CASSLRQGATNEKLFF
TGTGCCAGTAGTCTACGACAGGGCGCAACTAATGAAAAACTGTTTTTT
>-|TRBJ2-7|few|TRBV10-3
CAISLDRGVEQYF
TGTGCCATCAGCTTGGACCGGGGAGTCGAGCAGTACTTC
>-|TRBJ2-1|once|TRBV7-9
CASSLAAQRQEQFF
TGTGCCAGCAGCTTAGCGGCTCAAAGACAGGAGCAGTTCTTC
>TRBD2|TRBJ2-1|-|TRBV5-1
CASSSTSGTNEQFF
TGCGCCAGCAGCTCGACTAGCGGGACCAATGAGCAGTTCTTC
>TRBD1|TRBJ1-5|-|TRBV7-3
CASREGQIKSNQPQHF
TGTGCCAGCAGGGAGGGACAGATAAAGAGCAATCAGCCCCAGCATTTT
>TRBD1|TRBJ1-1|-|TRBV18
CASSPRAGQEAFF
TGTGCCAGCTCGCCGAGGGCGGGACAGGAAGCTTTCTTT
>TRBD2|TRBJ2-7|few|TRBV19
CASSTRTSSLVGRTYEQYF
TGTGCCAGTAGTACCAGGACTAGTTCGTTAGTAGGGCGGACCTACGAGCAGTACTTC
>TRBD1|TRBJ1-6|many|TRBV19
CASKGTGNNSPLHF
TGTGCCAGTAAGGGGACAGGGAATAATTCACCCCTCCACTTT
>TRBD2|TRBJ2-3|few|TRBV11-3
CASSPSPPGAGGPDTQYF
TGTGCCAGCAGCCCAAGCCCCCCAGGGGCGGGGGGGCCAGATACGCAGTATTTT
>-|TRBJ1-3|-|TRBV9
CASSVVGGSTGNTIYF
TGTGCCAGCAGCGTAGTCGGGGGATCAACTGGAAACACCATATATTTT
>TRBD2|TRBJ2-4|-|TRBV9
CASSVAGGASGEIAKNIQYF
TGTGCCAGCAGCGTAGCAGGGGGGGCTAGCGGGGAAATAGCCAAAAACATTCAGTACTTC
>-|TRBJ2-1|-|TRBV7-2
CASSRDRQGNPFF
TGTGCCAGCAGCCGGGACCGCCAGGGGAACCCGTTCTTC
>-|TRBJ1-5|once|TRBV3-1/TRBV3-2
CASSQEARGGQPQHF
TGTGCCAGCAGCCAAGAGGCCAGGGGCGGTCAGCCCCAGCATTTT